The following is a TCR beta chain sequence with its context. This record belongs to a study of T cell changes during pregnancy in multiple sclerosis. The protocol was immunoSEQ multiplex PCR, while the TCRdb copy is restricted to in-frame clones and leaves out a portion. Of under 45,000 clones in the sample, about 88% were seen once. Sample: CD8+ T cells from peripheral blood mononuclear cells, taken in the first trimester of pregnancy. The TCR was taken from a female donor with multiple sclerosis, enrolled in a pregnancy study.

As DNA, the CDR3 is TGTGCCAGCAGTTACGTGGTGGAGACTGAAGCTTTCTTT. Translation: CASSYVVETEAFF. This chain joins TRBV6-6 and TRBJ1-1, with unresolved D. V was shortened by 2 bases and J by 5 bases, with 9 bases between the two germline ends. In germline, CDR1 is MNHNY, CDR2 SVGAGI (reference sequence). The CDR3 covers 13 residues.